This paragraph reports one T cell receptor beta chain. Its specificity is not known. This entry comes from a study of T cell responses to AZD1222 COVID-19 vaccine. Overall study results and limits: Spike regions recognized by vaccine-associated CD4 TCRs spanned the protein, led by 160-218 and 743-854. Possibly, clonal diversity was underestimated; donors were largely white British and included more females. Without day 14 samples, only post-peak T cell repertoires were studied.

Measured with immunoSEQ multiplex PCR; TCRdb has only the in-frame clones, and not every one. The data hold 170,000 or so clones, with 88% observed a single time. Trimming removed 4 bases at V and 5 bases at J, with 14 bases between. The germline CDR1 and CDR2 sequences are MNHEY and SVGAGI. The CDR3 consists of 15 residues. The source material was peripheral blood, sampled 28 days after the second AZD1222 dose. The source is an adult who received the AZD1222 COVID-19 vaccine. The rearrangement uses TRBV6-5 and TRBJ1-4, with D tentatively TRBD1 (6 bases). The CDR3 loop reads CASSSAGTLNEKLFF. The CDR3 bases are TGTGCCAGCAGTTCCGCCGGGACATTAAATGAAAAACTGTTTTTT.